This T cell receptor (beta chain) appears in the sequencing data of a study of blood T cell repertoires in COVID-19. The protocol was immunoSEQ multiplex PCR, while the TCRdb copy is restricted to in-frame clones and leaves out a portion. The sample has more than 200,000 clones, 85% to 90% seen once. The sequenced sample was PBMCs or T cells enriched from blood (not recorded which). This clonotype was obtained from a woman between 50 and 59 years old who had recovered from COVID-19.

The CDR3 is CASSYSPGGFTGELFF. As DNA, the CDR3 is TGTGCCAGCAGTTACTCACCAGGGGGGTTCACCGGGGAGCTGTTTTTT. V gene TRBV6-5 combines with J gene TRBJ2-2; D possibly corresponds to TRBD1 (7 bases). V was trimmed by 0 bases and J by 4 bases, leaving 12 bases between them. The CDR3 is made up of 16 amino acids. CDR1 and CDR2 from the germline V gene are MNHEY and SVGAGI.